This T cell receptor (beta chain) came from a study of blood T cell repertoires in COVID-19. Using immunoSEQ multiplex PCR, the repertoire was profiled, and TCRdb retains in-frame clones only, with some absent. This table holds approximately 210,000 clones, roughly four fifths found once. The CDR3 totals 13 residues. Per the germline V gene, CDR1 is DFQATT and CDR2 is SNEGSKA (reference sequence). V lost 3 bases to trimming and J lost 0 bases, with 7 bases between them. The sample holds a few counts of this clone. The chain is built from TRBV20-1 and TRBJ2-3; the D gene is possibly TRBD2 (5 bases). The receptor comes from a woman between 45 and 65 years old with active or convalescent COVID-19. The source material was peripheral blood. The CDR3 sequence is CSASRGSTDTQYF. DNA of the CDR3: TGCAGTGCTAGTCGCGGGAGCACAGATACGCAGTATTTT.